This T cell receptor (beta chain) stems from a study of memory B cells and T cells in multiple sclerosis. Study-wide findings and caveats: Normalization was needed because clone-set size differences affected shared clonotype counts.

Stimulus-free culture yielded autoproliferating CFSE-dim and non-proliferating CFSE-high T cells, each sequenced separately. 5x10^7 CFSE-labeled PBMCs were cultured about seven days unstimulated, then replicate wells were pooled. Without exogenous stimuli, around 0.55 uM CFSE-labeled PBMCs were cultured serum-free. TCRdb's table, derived via immunoSEQ multiplex PCR, lists solely in-frame clones and lacks some. The sample has 35,000 to 55,000 clones; almost 85% are singletons. This CDR3 comprises 11 residues. CDR1 and CDR2 from the germline V gene are MDHEN and SYDVKM. V was clipped by 6 bases and J by 7 bases, with 9 bases between them. This clone appeared once. The target antigen is unknown.

The sample was PBMCs from blood kept in culture. This sequence joins TRBV28 and TRBJ1-1, with unresolved D. This receptor was identified in a human donor with multiple sclerosis. In DNA form, the CDR3 reads TGTGCCAGCAGCCTGAGGGATGAAGCTTTCTTT. Its protein product is CASSLRDEAFF.